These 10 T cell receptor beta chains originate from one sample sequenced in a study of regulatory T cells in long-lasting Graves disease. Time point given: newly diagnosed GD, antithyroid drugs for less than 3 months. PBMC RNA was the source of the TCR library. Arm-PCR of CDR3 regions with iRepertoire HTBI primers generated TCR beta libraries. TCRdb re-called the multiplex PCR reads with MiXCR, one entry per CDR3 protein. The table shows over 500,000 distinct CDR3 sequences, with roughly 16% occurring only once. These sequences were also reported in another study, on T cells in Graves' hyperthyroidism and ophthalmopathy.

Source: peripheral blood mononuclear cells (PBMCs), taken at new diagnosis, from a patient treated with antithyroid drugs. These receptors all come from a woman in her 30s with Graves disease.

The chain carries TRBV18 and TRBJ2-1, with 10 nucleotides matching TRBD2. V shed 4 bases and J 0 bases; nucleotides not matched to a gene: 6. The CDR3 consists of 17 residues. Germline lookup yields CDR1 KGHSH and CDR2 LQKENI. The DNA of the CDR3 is TGTGCCAGCTCACACGGCGGACTAGCGGACTCCTACAATGAGCAGTTCTTC. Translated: CASSHGGLADSYNEQFF.

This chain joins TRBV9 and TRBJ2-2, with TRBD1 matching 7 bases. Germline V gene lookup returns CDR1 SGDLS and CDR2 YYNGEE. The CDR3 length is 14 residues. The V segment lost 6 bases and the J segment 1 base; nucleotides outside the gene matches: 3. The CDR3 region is CASNRGVNTGELFF. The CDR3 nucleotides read TGTGCCAGCAACAGGGGAGTGAACACCGGGGAGCTGTTTTTT. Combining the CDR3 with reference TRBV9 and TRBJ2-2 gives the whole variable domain DSGVTQTPKHLITATGQRVTLRCSPRSGDLSVYWYQQSLDQGLQFLIQYYNGEERAKGNILERFSAQQFPDLHSELNLSSLELGDSALYFCASNRGVNTGELFFGEGSRLTVL.

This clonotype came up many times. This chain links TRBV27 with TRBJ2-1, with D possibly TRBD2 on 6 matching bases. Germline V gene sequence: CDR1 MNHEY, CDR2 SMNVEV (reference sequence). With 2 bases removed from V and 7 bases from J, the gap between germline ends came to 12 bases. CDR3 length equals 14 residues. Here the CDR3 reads CASSLNGGRNEQFF. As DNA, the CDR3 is TGTGCCAGCAGTTTAAATGGGGGGAGGAATGAGCAGTTCTTC.

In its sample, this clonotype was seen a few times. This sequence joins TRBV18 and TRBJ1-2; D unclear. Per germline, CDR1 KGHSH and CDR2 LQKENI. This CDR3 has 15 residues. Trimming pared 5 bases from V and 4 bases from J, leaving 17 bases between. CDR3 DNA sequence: TGTGCCAGCTCAGAAGGAATCGGAGGTGGCTATGGCTACACCTTC. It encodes CASSEGIGGGYGYTF.

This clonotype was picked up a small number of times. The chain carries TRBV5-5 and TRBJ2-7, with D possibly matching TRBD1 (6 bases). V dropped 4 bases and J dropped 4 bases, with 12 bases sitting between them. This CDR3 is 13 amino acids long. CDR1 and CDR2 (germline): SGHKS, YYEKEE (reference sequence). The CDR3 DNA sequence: TGTGCCAGCAGCAACGACAGGCAATACGAGCAGTACTTC. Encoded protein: CASSNDRQYEQYF.

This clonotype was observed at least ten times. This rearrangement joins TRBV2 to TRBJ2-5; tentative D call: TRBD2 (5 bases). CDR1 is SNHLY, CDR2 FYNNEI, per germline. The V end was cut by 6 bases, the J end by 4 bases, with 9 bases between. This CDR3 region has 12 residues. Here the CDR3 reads CASRGRRETQYF. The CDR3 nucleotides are TGTGCCAGCAGAGGGAGACGAGAGACCCAGTACTTC.

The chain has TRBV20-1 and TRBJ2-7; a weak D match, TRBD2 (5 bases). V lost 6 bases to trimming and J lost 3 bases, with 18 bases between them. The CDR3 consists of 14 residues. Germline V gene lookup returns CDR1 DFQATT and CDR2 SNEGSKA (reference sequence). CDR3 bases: TGCAGTGCAACCCGACCACGGGGTAGCTACGAGCAGTACTTC. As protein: CSATRPRGSYEQYF.

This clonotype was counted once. CDR3 region: CASRYSGETQYF. DNA for the CDR3: TGTGCCAGCAGGTACAGTGGGGAGACCCAGTACTTC. The chain links TRBV7-2 to TRBJ2-5; D unclear. V was cut by 6 bases and J by 5 bases, with 10 bases left in between. The CDR3 consists of 12 residues. The germline V gene encodes CDR1 SGHTA and CDR2 FQGNSA.

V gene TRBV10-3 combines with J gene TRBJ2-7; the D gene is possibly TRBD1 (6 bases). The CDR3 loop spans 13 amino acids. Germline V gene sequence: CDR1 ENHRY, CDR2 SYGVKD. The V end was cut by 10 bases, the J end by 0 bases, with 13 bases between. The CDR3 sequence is CATQGQHSYEQYF. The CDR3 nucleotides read TGTGCCACACAAGGACAGCACTCCTACGAGCAGTACTTC.

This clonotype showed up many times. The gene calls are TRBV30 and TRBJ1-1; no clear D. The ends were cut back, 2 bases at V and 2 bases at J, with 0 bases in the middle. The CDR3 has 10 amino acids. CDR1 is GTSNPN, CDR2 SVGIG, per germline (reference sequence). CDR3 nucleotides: TGTGCCTGGAGTAACACTGAAGCTTTCTTT. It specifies CAWSNTEAFF.